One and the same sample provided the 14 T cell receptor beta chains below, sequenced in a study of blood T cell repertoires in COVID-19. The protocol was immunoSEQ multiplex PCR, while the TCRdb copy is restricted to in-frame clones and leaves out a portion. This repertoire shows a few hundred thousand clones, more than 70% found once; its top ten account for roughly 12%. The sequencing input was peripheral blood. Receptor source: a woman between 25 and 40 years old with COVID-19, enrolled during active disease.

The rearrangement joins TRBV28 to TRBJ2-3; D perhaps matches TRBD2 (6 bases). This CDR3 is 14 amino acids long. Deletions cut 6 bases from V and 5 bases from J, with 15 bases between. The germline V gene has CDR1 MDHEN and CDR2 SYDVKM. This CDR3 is CASSTSGGEDTQYF. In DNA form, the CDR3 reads TGTGCCAGCAGCACATCTGGAGGGGAAGATACGCAGTATTTT.

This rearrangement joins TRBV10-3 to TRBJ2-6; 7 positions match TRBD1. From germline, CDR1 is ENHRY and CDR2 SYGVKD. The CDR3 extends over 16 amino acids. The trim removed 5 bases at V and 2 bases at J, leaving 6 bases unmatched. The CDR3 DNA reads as TGTGCCATCAGTAGCTCCCAGGGGGCTGGGGCCAACGTCCTGACTTTC. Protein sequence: CAISSSQGAGANVLTF.

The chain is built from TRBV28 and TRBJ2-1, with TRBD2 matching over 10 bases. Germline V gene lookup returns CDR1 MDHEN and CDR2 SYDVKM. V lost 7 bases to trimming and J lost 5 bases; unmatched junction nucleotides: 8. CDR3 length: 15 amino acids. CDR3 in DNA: TGTGCCAGCATTTGGGCTAGCGGGAGTGACAATGAGCAGTTCTTC. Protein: CASIWASGSDNEQFF.

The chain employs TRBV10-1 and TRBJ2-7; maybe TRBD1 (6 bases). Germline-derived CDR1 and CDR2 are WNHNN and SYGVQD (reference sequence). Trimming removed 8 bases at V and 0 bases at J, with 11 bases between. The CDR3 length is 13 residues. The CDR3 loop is CASSGQHSYEQYF. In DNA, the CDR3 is TGCGCCAGCTCCGGACAGCACTCCTACGAGCAGTACTTC.

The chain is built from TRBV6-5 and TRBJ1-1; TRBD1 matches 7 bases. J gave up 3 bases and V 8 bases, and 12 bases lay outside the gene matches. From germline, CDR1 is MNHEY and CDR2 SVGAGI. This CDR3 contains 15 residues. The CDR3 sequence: CASLSKTGSDTEAFF. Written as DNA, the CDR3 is TGTGCCAGCCTTTCTAAGACAGGGAGCGACACTGAAGCTTTCTTT.

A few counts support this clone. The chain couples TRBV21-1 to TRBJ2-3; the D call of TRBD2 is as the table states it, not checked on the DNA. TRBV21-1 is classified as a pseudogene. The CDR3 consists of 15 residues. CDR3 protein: CASTTEAKPPDTQYF. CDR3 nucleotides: TGTGCCAGCACCACCGAAGCCAAGCCTCCAGATACGCAGTATTTT.

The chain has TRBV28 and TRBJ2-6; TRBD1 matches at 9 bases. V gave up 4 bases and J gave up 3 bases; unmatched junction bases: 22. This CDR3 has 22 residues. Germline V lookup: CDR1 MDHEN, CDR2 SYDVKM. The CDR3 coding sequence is TGTGCCAGCAGTTCGCTTATAGGGGGTAGGGACAGGGATCTAGGTGGGGCCAACGTCCTGACTTTC. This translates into CASSSLIGGRDRDLGGANVLTF.

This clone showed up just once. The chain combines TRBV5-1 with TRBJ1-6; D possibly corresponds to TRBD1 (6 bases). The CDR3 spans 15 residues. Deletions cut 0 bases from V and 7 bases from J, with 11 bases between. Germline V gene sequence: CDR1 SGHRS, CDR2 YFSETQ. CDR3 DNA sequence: TGCGCCAGCAGCTTGGCGTGGACAGAGAATTCACCCCTCCACTTT. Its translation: CASSLAWTENSPLHF. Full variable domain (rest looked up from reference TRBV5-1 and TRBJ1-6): KAGVTQTPRYLIKTRGQQVTLSCSPISGHRSVSWYQQTPGQGLQFLFEYFSETQRNKGNFPGRFSGRQFSNSRSEMNVSTLELGDSALYLCASSLAWTENSPLHFGNGTRLTVT.

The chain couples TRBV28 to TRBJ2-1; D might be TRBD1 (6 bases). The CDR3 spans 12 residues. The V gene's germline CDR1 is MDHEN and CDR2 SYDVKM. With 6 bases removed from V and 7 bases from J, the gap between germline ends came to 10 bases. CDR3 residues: CASSKDRNEQFF. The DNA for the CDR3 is TGTGCCAGCAGCAAGGACAGAAATGAGCAGTTCTTC.

In DNA, the CDR3 is TGTGCCAGTGCAGAGGGGGGGATCAATCAGCCCCAGCATTTT. This codes for CASAEGGINQPQHF. V and J are TRBV19 and TRBJ1-5, with D perhaps matching TRBD1 (6 bases). Germline-derived CDR1 and CDR2 are LNHDA and SQIVND (reference sequence). The CDR3 loop spans 14 amino acids. V dropped 8 bases and J dropped 3 bases, with 14 bases sitting between them.

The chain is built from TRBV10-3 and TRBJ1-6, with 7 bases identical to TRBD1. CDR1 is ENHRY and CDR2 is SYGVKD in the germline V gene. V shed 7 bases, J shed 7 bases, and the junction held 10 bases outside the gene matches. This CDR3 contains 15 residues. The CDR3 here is CAITQGGARNSPLHF. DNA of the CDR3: TGTGCCATCACCCAAGGGGGCGCGAGGAATTCACCCCTCCACTTT.

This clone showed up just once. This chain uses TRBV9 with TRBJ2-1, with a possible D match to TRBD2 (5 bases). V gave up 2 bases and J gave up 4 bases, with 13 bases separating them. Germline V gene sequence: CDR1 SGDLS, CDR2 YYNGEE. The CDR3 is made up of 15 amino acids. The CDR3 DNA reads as TGTGCCAGCAGCGTTTCGGGGAGCGATTACAATGAGCAGTTCTTC. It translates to CASSVSGSDYNEQFF.

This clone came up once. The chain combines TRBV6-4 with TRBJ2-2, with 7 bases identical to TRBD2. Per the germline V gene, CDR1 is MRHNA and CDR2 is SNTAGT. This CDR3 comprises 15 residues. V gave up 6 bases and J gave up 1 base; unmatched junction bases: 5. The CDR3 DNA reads TGTGCCAGCAGCTCAGGACTAGAGAACACCGGGGAGCTGTTTTTT. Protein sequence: CASSSGLENTGELFF.

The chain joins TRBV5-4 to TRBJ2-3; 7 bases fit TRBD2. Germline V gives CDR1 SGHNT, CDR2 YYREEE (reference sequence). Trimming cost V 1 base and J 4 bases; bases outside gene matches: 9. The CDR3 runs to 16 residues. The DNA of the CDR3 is TGTGCCAGCAGCTTGAATAGCGGGTACCGGCCAGATACGCAGTATTTT. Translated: CASSLNSGYRPDTQYF.